This TCR beta chain was retrieved from a study of blood T cell repertoires in COVID-19. Original processing notes: Estimated nucleated cell counts came from reference gene primer amplification. Using immunoSEQ multiplex PCR, the repertoire was profiled, and TCRdb retains in-frame clones only, with some absent. The V and J calls and clone size come from that table; D and trimming were worked out from the DNA. This table has some 97,000 clones, about 90% appearing once. The ends were cut back, 6 bases at V and 0 bases at J, with 12 bases in the middle. The CDR3 is 15 residues long. CDR1 and CDR2 (germline): MNHEY, SVGEGT. This clone was observed a handful of times.

The sequence derives from a human donor in a cohort sampled during active COVID-19. V usage is TRBV6-2 or TRBV6-3 and J usage is TRBJ1-5; D gene ambiguous. Material: peripheral blood. The CDR3 sequence is CASSPGYSSNQPQHF. In DNA, the CDR3 is TGTGCCAGCAGCCCCGGGTATTCTAGCAATCAGCCCCAGCATTTT.